This T cell receptor (beta chain) was identified in a study of T cell repertoires in cytomegalovirus infection. Study-wide background: From public TCR beta signatures came an indication of both CMV infection and matching HLA type.

This clonotype was seen many times. Its target is unknown. Germline V gene lookup returns CDR1 MDHEN and CDR2 SYDVKM. This CDR3 contains 13 residues. Trimming cost V 7 bases and J 3 bases; bases outside gene matches: 5. From the reads, TCRdb called clonotypes with MiXCR, one entry per CDR3 protein. Found here are about 770,000 distinct CDR3 sequences, almost 30% of them singletons; the top ten hold around 12%. The study, taken as a whole, reports: CMV-specific TCR beta clonotypes restricted by HLA-C dominated the ex vivo response. Identification of carriers of CMV plus the relevant HLA was achieved through cumulative public TCR beta family frequency.

The sequence derives from a human donor in good health (CMV status not recorded). Some clones in this sample may be carry-over from other donors' samples. The chain is built from TRBV28 and TRBJ2-5, with 7 bases aligning to TRBD2. This specimen was cultured CD8+ T cells from PBMCs, taken from culture after CMV antigen stimulation. CDR3 sequence reads: CASTLGGEETQYF. Written as DNA, the CDR3 is TGTGCCAGCACTCTGGGGGGGGAAGAGACCCAGTACTTC.